This T cell receptor beta chain originates from a study of beta chain features in type 1 diabetes. Study findings and constraints: Moderate yet significant TCRB CDR3 shortening was seen in Type 1 diabetes patients in all four CD4+ subsets.

About this clone: What it binds is not known.

The CDR3 extends over 15 amino acids. The trim removed 1 base at V and 4 bases at J, leaving 4 bases unmatched. The germline gives CDR1 SEHNR, CDR2 FQNEAQ (reference sequence). TCRB transcripts that were expressed got sequenced, as all of the isolated RNA had been reverse transcribed. Mean read depth for naive, central memory and regulatory T cell samples was around 3.5 million reads. TCRdb keeps only in-frame clones here, not all; method: immunoSEQ multiplex PCR. The sample yields over 150,000 clones, around 8.3% seen once. Based on CD45RO/CCR7/CD25/CD127/CD95/CD27, CD4+ regulatory, stem cell-like memory, naive and central memory cells were sorted.

The source material was central memory CD4+ T cells from blood. The chain is built from TRBV7-9 and TRBJ2-3, with 8 bases aligning to TRBD2. This receptor was obtained from a woman younger than 35 with type 1 diabetes. The CDR3 region has the DNA TGTGCCAGCAGCTTAGATATGACTAGCGCAGATACGCAGTATTTT. It is translated as CASSLDMTSADTQYF.